This TCR beta chain was sequenced during a study of shared clonotypes between healthy human individuals (dated by TCRdb to 2019 to 2021). Background for the entire study: Three men and a couple of women, aged 18 to 49 years, made up the cohort. For each donor, three plates each were used for CD4 naive and CD4 memory, two plates were used for CD8 naive, and one plate was used for CD8 memory. To estimate repertoire size and how much clonotype sharing occurs between individuals, the study deeply sequenced the blood TCR repertoires of roughly 5 healthy adults. Libraries were prepared and TCR repertoires were sequenced by different laboratories using diverse techniques, in order to increase sequencing depth and limit assay-specific biases. Leukapheresis yielded between about 0.94 and 10 billion PBMCs per donor.

Healthy HIV-negative adults with no recently reported acute infections or vaccinations were included as donors. Every donor was a Caucasian adult living in Nashville, Tennessee, USA. CD4+ T cells were enriched by magnetic negative selection, after which naive cells were positively selected on CD45RA and the negative fraction was taken as the memory subset. After blood collection by leukapheresis, PBMCs were isolated using Ficoll-Histopaque density gradient centrifugation and then cryopreserved in the vapor phase of liquid nitrogen. Purity and quantity of every magnetically sorted T cell population were checked by analytical flow cytometry. Each sorted fraction had its genomic DNA isolated and then quantified by UV absorbance on a Nanodrop 2000c. Using the deep immunoSEQ assay, multiplex PCR amplified TCR CDR3 regions from genomic DNA. Extracted genomic DNA from each cell subset was distributed evenly across all wells of several immunoSEQ 96-well plates, and each plate was treated as a replicate. For sorted subsets, each replicate PCR was loaded with 200 ng genomic DNA, equivalent to 25,000 to 35,000 T cell genomes. Purified libraries were measured with a Qubit 3.0 fluorometer, size-checked on a Bioanalyzer 2100, and measured again with the KAPA Library Quantification kit. Every immunoSEQ 96-well plate was sequenced on a dedicated single-read 150-cycle Illumina NextSeq 550 flow cell. In the authors' own workflow: Because the immunoSEQ output held only junctional sequences and lacked quality scores, the filtering could not match the filtering applied to full-length reads. To assign V/J genes and CDR3, sequences were annotated against IMGT germline references using PyIR, a Python wrapper for IgBLAST v1.9. Reads with weak V/J assignments (E-value above 1e-6), missing CDR3, stop codons, out-of-frame junctions, or ambiguous translated residues were removed. A V3J clonotype was defined by an identical inferred V gene, J gene, and CDR3 amino acid sequence. Percentage overlap between repertoires was calculated by dividing the number of shared unique clonotypes by the size of the smaller repertoire. Three approaches were used to assess repertoire richness: RTK rarefaction, the Chao1 estimator, and Recon v2.1 estimates of unobserved clonotypes. Generation probabilities were computed with OLGA for all TCRbeta clonotypes obtained by the gDNA method from a few donors. TCRdb retrieved this table from immuneACCESS and kept in-frame rearrangements only. Not all clones are present; in checked studies, unresolved V genes account for under half, and no reason is known for the remainder. The DNA gave D and trimming, while V, J and clone size come from that table. For this sample there are some 2,000,000 clones; roughly 95% appear just once. The top ten clonotypes cover 0.13% of the sample.

The paper as a whole reports these results and caveats: Because the study included only a small number of donors, the genetic and exposure-history diversity represented was limited. Sharing across four donors was observed for around 5% of naive CD4, over 3% of naive CD8, over 2% of memory CD4, and roughly 0.4% of memory CD8 clonotypes. Larger estimated clonotype richness was generally found for naive subsets than for memory subsets. Pairwise subsampling indicated that sequencing depth was expected to affect the degree of clonotype sharing among donors. Higher generation probabilities were observed for clonotypes shared by all four sorted-subset donors than for non-shared clonotypes. Incomplete sequencing was indicated by rarefaction of sorted-subset datasets, despite the large sequencing depth. Sampling was restricted to blood, and TCR repertoires in tissue are likely to differ from TCR repertoires in blood.

From the cysteine through the phenylalanine, the CDR3 covers 16 amino acids. Only the CDR3 portion is preserved as DNA: 48 bases, with reading frame beginning at the first base. V and J are truncated by 0 bases and 4 bases respectively, leaving an intervening sequence of 13 bases. Based on the germline V gene, the CDR1 and CDR2 sequences are SGHRS and YFSETQ. Of note for this clone: Its specific antigen is unknown. Per-base qualities were not stored, and no clone one base away is much larger.

The sequence was collected from a man aged 18 to 35 in good health. This sequence uses TRBV5-1 and TRBJ2-2; the D gene assignment is ambiguous. Material: naive CD4+ T cells sorted from blood. The cell subset or site label corresponds to: CD45RA+ positively selected. The DNA is TGCGCCAGCAGCTTGGCGGCTAGTTCGAGCACCGGGGAGCTGTTTTTT. It translates as CASSLAASSSTGELFF.